The rows below give T cell receptor beta chains drawn from one sample of a study of control samples from healthy donors and cancer patients. Profiling relied on immunoSEQ multiplex PCR, and the TCRdb table lists in-frame clones only, not all of them. The sample shows roughly 68,000 clones, around 80% of them seen only once. Sequenced: blood. Receptor source: a man aged 55 to 69 in good health. Both conserved end residues are part of each CDR3. A D gene is named only where the DNA matches it firmly. Some rows have no size entry. The others give once, few or many, or a class for an expanded clone.

j_call | clone_size | v_call | d_call | cdr3_nt | cdr3_aa
TRBJ2-1 | NA | TRBV20-1 | NA | TGCAGTGCTAGTGAGACACGAAGCTCGATCAATGAGCAGTTCTTC | CSASETRSSINEQFF
TRBJ2-2 | NA | TRBV3-1/TRBV3-2 | TRBD2 | TGTGCCAGCAGCCGGACTAGCCCCGGGGAGCTGTTTTTT | CASSRTSPGELFF
TRBJ1-1 | NA | TRBV4-1 | TRBD1 | TGCGCCAGCAGCCCAGGGGGGGGGAACACTGAAGCTTTCTTT | CASSPGGGNTEAFF
TRBJ2-3 | NA | TRBV30 | NA | TGTGCCTGGAATCCAGGCACAGATACGCAGTATTTT | CAWNPGTDTQYF
TRBJ1-4 | once | TRBV10-3 | NA | TGTGCCATCAGTGAGTCGAGTAGAGAAAAACTGTTTTTT | CAISESSREKLFF
TRBJ1-5 | NA | TRBV28 | NA | TGTGCCAGCACTCCCGGGGGGGCCCGTAATCAGCCCCAGCATTTT | CASTPGGARNQPQHF
TRBJ2-7 | NA | TRBV27 | NA | TGTGCCACCAGCTCACCGGCCGCAGGCTCCTACGAGCAGTACTTC | CATSSPAAGSYEQYF
TRBJ2-1 | NA | TRBV11-2 | NA | TGTGCCAGCAGCCCAATGACTGCAGCGAGACAGGATGAGCAGTTCTTC | CASSPMTAARQDEQFF
TRBJ2-5 | NA | TRBV24-1 | NA | TGTGCCACCTCCGGGACTGAAGAGACCCAGTACTTC | CATSGTEETQYF
TRBJ2-1 | NA | TRBV2 | NA | TGTGCCAGCACTTTCTCGAGTCACAATGAGCAGTTCTTC | CASTFSSHNEQFF
TRBJ2-1 | few | TRBV5-1 | NA | TGCGCCAGCAGCTTGGACACTAGAAACCACAATGAGCAGTTCTTC | CASSLDTRNHNEQFF
TRBJ2-7 | NA | TRBV14 | NA | TGTGCCAGCAGCCACTCCCCGCGCCACGAGCAGTACTTC | CASSHSPRHEQYF
TRBJ2-2 | NA | TRBV24-1 | NA | TGTGCCACCAGTGGGGAAGCGAACACCGGGGAGCTGTTTTTT | CATSGEANTGELFF
TRBJ2-2 | NA | TRBV30 | NA | TGTGCCTGGAGGGCGGTCGGGGTCCCCGGGGAGCTGTTTTTT | CAWRAVGVPGELFF
TRBJ1-6 | NA | TRBV28 | TRBD1 | TGTGCCAGCAGTCCCCTGGGACAGGGTAGATCACCCCTCCACTTT | CASSPLGQGRSPLHF
TRBJ2-1 | once | TRBV9 | NA | TGTGCCAGCAGCGGGGGTTCCTACAATGAGCAGTTCTTC | CASSGGSYNEQFF
TRBJ1-2 | NA | TRBV27 | TRBD1 | TGTGCCAGCAGTCCCGGGACAGGGATCGGCTATGGCTACACCTTC | CASSPGTGIGYGYTF
TRBJ2-1 | few | TRBV27 | TRBD2 | TGTGCCAGTGGGACTAGCGGGATAAATGAGCAGTTCTTC | CASGTSGINEQFF
TRBJ1-5 | NA | TRBV11-1 | TRBD1 | TGTGCCAGCAGCTTAACGGGGACAGGGGATCAGCCCCAGCATTTT | CASSLTGTGDQPQHF
TRBJ2-3 | once | TRBV29-1 | TRBD1 | TGCAGCGTCCAGGGGGCAACAGATACGCAGTATTTT | CSVQGATDTQYF
TRBJ1-4 | NA | TRBV5-4 | TRBD1 | TGTGCCAGCAGTTACCAGGGGGGTGCAACTAATGAAAAACTGTTTTTT | CASSYQGGATNEKLFF
TRBJ2-5 | medium-sized | TRBV18 | TRBD1 | TGTGCCAGCTCACCCGTACAGGGGACCCAAGAGACCCAGTACTTC | CASSPVQGTQETQYF
TRBJ2-7 | NA | TRBV7-2 | TRBD1 | TGTGCCAGCAAACCTGACAGGGTTTCGTTCGAGCAGTACTTC | CASKPDRVSFEQYF
TRBJ2-7 | NA | TRBV6-2/TRBV6-3 | TRBD1 | TGTGCCAGCAGCCGAGGACAGGGTAGTGACTACGAGCAGTACTTC | CASSRGQGSDYEQYF
TRBJ1-1 | NA | TRBV7-2 | TRBD1 | TGTGCCAGCAGCTTACGGGGGGGACAGACGCAGAACACTGAAGCTTTCTTT | CASSLRGGQTQNTEAFF
TRBJ2-3 | NA | TRBV28 | NA | TGTGCCAGCAAAGTGGGCCCTACGCAGTATTTT | CASKVGPTQYF
TRBJ2-1 | few | TRBV11-3 | NA | TGTGCCAGCAGCTTAGATCGCGCCAATGAGCAGTTCTTC | CASSLDRANEQFF